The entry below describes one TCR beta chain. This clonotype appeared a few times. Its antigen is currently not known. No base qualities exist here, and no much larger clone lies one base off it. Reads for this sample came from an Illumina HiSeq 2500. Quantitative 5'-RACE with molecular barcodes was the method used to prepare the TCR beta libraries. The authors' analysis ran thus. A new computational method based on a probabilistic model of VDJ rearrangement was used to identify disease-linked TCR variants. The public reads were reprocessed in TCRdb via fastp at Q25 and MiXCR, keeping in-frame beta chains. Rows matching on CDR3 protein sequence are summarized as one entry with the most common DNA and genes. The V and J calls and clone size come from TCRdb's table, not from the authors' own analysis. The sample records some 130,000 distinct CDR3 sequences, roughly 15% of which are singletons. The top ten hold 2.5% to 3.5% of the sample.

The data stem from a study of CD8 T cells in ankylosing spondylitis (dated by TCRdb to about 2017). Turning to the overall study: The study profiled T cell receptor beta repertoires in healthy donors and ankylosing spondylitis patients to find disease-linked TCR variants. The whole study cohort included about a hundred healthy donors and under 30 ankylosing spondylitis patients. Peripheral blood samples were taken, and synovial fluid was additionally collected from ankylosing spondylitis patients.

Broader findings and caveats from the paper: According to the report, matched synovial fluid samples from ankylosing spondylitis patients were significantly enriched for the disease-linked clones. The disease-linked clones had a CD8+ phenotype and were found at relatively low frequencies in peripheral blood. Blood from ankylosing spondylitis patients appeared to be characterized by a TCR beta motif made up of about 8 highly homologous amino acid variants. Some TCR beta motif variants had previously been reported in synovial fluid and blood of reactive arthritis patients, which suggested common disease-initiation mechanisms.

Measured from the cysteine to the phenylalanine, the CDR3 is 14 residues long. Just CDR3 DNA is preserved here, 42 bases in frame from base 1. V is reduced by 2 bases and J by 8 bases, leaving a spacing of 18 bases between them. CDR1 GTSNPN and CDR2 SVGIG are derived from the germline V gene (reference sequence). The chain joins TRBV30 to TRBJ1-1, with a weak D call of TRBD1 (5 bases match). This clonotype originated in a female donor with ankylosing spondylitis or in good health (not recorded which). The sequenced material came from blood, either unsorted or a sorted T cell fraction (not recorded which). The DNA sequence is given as TGTGCCTGGAGTAGGGGTGGGAACAACAGAGAAGCTTTCTTT. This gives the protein CAWSRGGNNREAFF.